Reported below is one T cell receptor (beta chain). This sample was taken from a study of T-cell reconstitution after alpha-beta-depleted transplantation in children. Germline values: CDR1 SEHNR, CDR2 FQNEAQ (reference sequence). The CDR3 extends over 16 amino acids. The germline V and J ends were trimmed by 0 bases and 3 bases, with 13 bases remaining between them. Unique molecular identifiers were used to barcode this TCRbeta library. In TCRdb, the PCR reads were re-called with MiXCR into one record per CDR3 protein. The sample gives just over 350,000 distinct CDR3 sequences, about an eighth of which show up once; approximately 4.2% is in the top ten.

The sample in question was PBMCs, obtained from the stem cell graft. The source is a human donor who donated a stem cell graft to a child with Fanconi anemia. The chain employs TRBV7-9 and TRBJ2-3; D perhaps matches TRBD1 (6 bases). CDR3 coding DNA: TGTGCCAGCAGCTTAGCGCAGGGGTTGGGTACAGATACGCAGTATTTT. Amino acids: CASSLAQGLGTDTQYF.